This T cell receptor beta chain was profiled in a study of cytomegalovirus exposure and HLA in healthy donors. General observations from the study: The study found most TCR sequences rare, yet found some public TCRs in many donors. Cytomegalovirus-associated status was assigned to 150 to 200 TCR beta chains.

Primers: 60 Vbeta forward and 13 Jbeta reverse. Measured with immunoSEQ multiplex PCR; TCRdb has only the in-frame clones, and not every one. The listing records approximately 120,000 clones. J was trimmed by 5 bases and V by 7 bases; bases with no gene match: 3. CDR1 and CDR2 (germline): MNHNS, SASEGT. CDR3 length equals 13 residues. As to this clone: The antigen is undetermined.

Material: PBMCs. The rearrangement joins TRBV6-1 to TRBJ1-5; 9 bases are a match to TRBD1. This TCR came from a man between 35 and 55 years old in good health and CMV-seronegative. CDR3 residues: CASTWTGDQPQHF. CDR3 coding DNA: TGTGCCAGCACCTGGACAGGGGATCAGCCCCAGCATTTT.